This TCR beta chain is drawn from a study of immune evolution from preneoplasia to lung adenocarcinoma. The repertoire was sequenced with immunoSEQ multiplex PCR; TCRdb's copy has only in-frame clones and lacks some. The profile covers 7,500 to 9,000 clones, with around 86% appearing a single time and around 8.3% taken by the ten largest. Only one count was recorded for this clone. The CDR3 consists of 14 residues. V lost 5 bases to trimming and J lost 4 bases; unmatched junction nucleotides: 6. Germline CDR1 reads SEHNR; CDR2 reads FQNEAQ (reference sequence). Premalignant or tumor cells were enriched by macro-dissection after pathologic assessment.

Sequencing used FFPE invasive lung adenocarcinoma tissue. The chain carries TRBV7-9 and TRBJ2-7; 9 positions match TRBD1. This receptor was obtained from a person aged 50-59 years with lung adenocarcinoma. CDR3 in amino acids: CASSGRDRDYEQYF. DNA of the CDR3: TGTGCCAGCAGCGGAAGGGACAGGGATTACGAGCAGTACTTC.